This T cell receptor (beta chain) was recovered during a study of blood T cell repertoires in COVID-19. Unmatched junction bases numbered 15, after V lost 6 bases and J lost 3 bases. This CDR3 is built from 17 residues. Germline loops: CDR1 SGHAT, CDR2 FQNNGV. Here immunoSEQ multiplex PCR was the method, and the copy in TCRdb shows in-frame clones only, minus some. Among about 350,000 clones listed, roughly 90% were seen once. The study assigned cohorts using participant-reported clinical history. Someone with COVID-19 had been met by exposed participants within 2 weeks before study entry. The sequenced material came from PBMCs or T cells enriched from blood (not recorded which). The chain has TRBV11-2 and TRBJ2-3, with TRBD2 matching 7 bases. The TCR originated in a woman aged 30 to 39 who had been exposed to COVID-19. The CDR3 DNA reads as TGTGCCAGCAGGGGCCAGGAGCGGGGATTCAAGACAGATACGCAGTATTTT. This encodes CASRGQERGFKTDTQYF. The full variable domain, with the rest looked up from reference TRBV11-2 and TRBJ2-3, is EAGVAQSPRYKIIEKRQSVAFWCNPISGHATLYWYQQILGQGPKLLIQFQNNGVVDDSQLPKDRFSAERLKGVDSTLKIQPAKLEDSAVYLCASRGQERGFKTDTQYFGPGTRLTVL.